This T cell receptor beta chain emerged from a study of beta chain features in type 1 diabetes (dated by TCRdb to 2016 to 2019). Notes on the research overall: No differences in mean age, gender distribution, total cell number or subset yield were found between patients and healthy donors. A total of some 110 million sorted cells were examined across all samples, and a strong correlation was observed between cell number per subset and RNA yield. In the study, TCRB repertoires of sorted circulating CD4+ T cell subsets from recently diagnosed type 1 diabetes patients were compared with those of matched healthy donors. Regulatory and stem cell-like memory subsets were obtained from only 8 patients and about eight healthy donors, while naive and central memory subsets were obtained from all 28 donors.

All of the isolated RNA was reverse transcribed with the High Capacity cDNA Reverse Transcription Kit, so expressed TCRB transcripts were sequenced. Deep immunoSEQ sequencing was performed on naive, central memory and regulatory T cell samples, with an average of about 3.6 million total reads per sample. Sorted cells were lysed in RLT buffer, and RNA was extracted using DNase-treated RNeasy Micro or Mini kits according to cell number. Each cell subset was processed on its own to prevent cross-contamination, while patient and healthy donor samples were processed together. The immunoSEQ multiplex PCR was used to amplify TCRB sequences from cDNA, generating 87-bp fragments that spanned the CDR3 region. Amplicons were sequenced on the Illumina HiSeq platform. Processing in the source paper ran as follows. PCR bias was corrected computationally using synthetic template baselines, and reads within Hamming distance 2 were collapsed, with unmergeable singletons discarded. Reads were aligned to IMGT to assign V, D and J genes, CDR3 length, and insertions or deletions at six rearrangement sites. Within each subset, clonotype counts were normalized to sorted cell number, and only after that were true diversity and Gini coefficients computed with the tcR R package. The overlap coefficient, calculated on TCRB nucleotide sequences, was used to quantify repertoire sharing. Out-of-frame TCRB sequences from naive cells were analyzed to stand in for the pre-selection repertoire. TCRdb took over this immuneACCESS table, retaining in-frame rearrangements with V and J assigned. Such tables are incomplete; in checked studies, under half of the missing clones stem from an unresolved V gene, and the remainder is unexplained. V and J calls and clone size follow that table, whereas D and trimming were derived from the DNA. This sample is represented by hundreds of thousands of clones; over 10% of them were singletons. The ten largest make up over 0.04% of the sample.

This clone was counted only a few times. Its specific antigen is unknown. No clone much larger than this one lies a single base away; base qualities are absent. A single peripheral blood draw of about 116 mL on average was collected from each donor into heparinised tubes. Using a panel that included CD45RO, CCR7, CD25, CD127, CD95 and CD27, naive, central memory, regulatory and stem cell-like memory CD4+ T cells were sorted on a BD FACSAria II. Every sorted population had a purity above 95%. PBMCs were separated immediately by Lymphoprep density gradient centrifugation and were stained directly, without being cultured. Samples were stained and sorted in pairs, with one healthy donor and one patient per experiment, so that batch effects were minimized. From the cysteine up to the phenylalanine, the CDR3 has a length of 12 residues. Solely the CDR3 DNA is kept, with 36 bases framed from the first base. Trimming removed 0 bases from V and 6 bases from J, leaving 6 bases between the germline ends. The germline V gene gives CDR1 as SGHDT and CDR2 as YYEEEE.

What the study reported, not specific to this receptor: At VDJ recombination sites, type 1 diabetes patients had fewer insertions and more deleted nucleotides, which implies abnormalities in thymic rearrangement. PCR may preferentially amplify shorter templates, but because patient and control samples were amplified and corrected together, any resulting skew would affect both groups equally. Sequencing cDNA rather than genomic DNA could over-represent highly expressing activated cells, although activation and CD3 levels did not differ between groups. A moderate but significant shortening of TCRB CDR3 length was observed in type 1 diabetes patients in all four CD4+ subsets. The naive, central memory and regulatory TCRB repertoires appeared to resemble one another more closely among patients than among healthy donors. Because the HLA sub-analyses included only small numbers of individuals, any influence of HLA type on TCRB rearrangement was left unresolved.

The chain was built from TRBV5-6 and TRBJ1-2; the D segment cannot be called with confidence. The sequenced sample was naive CD4+ T cells from blood. The cell subset or site label, as the study defines it: true naive CD4+ T cells. The sequence was obtained from a woman in her late teens or twenties in good health. For the CDR3, the sequence is CASSLGRNGYTF. The DNA reads TGTGCCAGCAGCTTGGGGCGGAATGGCTACACCTTC.